The 20 T cell receptor beta chains below were found in one sample sequenced in a study of T-cell memory formation after mild COVID-19. TCRdb redid the calling of the 5' RACE reads with MiXCR, one entry per CDR3 protein. The sample carries fewer than 650,000 distinct CDR3 sequences, about 20% recorded once. What was sequenced was PBMCs or a T cell subset sorted from them (not recorded which). These receptors came from an adult woman who had mild COVID-19 (a few samples of this study predate the infection). Cell type and time point are not known.

In this sample, this clonotype turned up a few times. The V gene is TRBV12-3 or TRBV12-4, the J gene TRBJ2-3; 9 positions match TRBD2. This CDR3 has 17 residues. With 5 bases clipped from V and 2 bases from J, the junction kept 11 bases outside the gene matches. For the CDR3, the DNA is TGTGCCAGCAGTCACTACGGGACTAGCCGAAACACAGATACGCAGTATTTT. This codes for CASSHYGTSRNTDTQYF.

J is TRBJ2-1 and V is TRBV29-1, with 8 bases aligning to TRBD1. J gave up 6 bases and V 8 bases, and 9 bases lay outside the gene matches. The length of the CDR3 is 13 residues. The germline V gene has CDR1 SQVTM and CDR2 ANQGSEA. The chain's CDR3 is CSSGQGPGNEQFF. CDR3 DNA: TGCAGCTCCGGACAGGGACCAGGCAATGAGCAGTTCTTC.

The V and J genes are TRBV7-3 and TRBJ1-1; 7 nucleotides line up with TRBD1. CDR3 length equals 14 residues. The V and J ends lost 5 bases and 1 base, in that order; junction bases with no gene match: 4. In germline, CDR1 is SGHTA, CDR2 FQGTGA. CDR3 nucleotides: TGTGCCAGCAGCATGACAGGGTGGAACACTGAAGCTTTCTTT. Amino acid sequence: CASSMTGWNTEAFF.

V gene TRBV5-1 combines with J gene TRBJ1-4; D is perhaps TRBD1 (5 bases). V lost 7 bases and J 7 bases, leaving 17 bases between the germline ends. Germline lookup yields CDR1 SGHRS and CDR2 YFSETQ. This CDR3 spans 14 amino acids. The CDR3 loop reads CASRIRAGVEKLFF. The CDR3 DNA reads as TGCGCCAGCCGAATCAGGGCCGGTGTTGAAAAACTGTTTTTT.

The CDR3 reads CASSESLAGGQDTQYF. DNA for the CDR3: TGTGCCAGCAGTGAATCTCTAGCGGGAGGTCAAGATACGCAGTATTTT. J is TRBJ2-3 and V is TRBV25-1, with 11 bases lining up with TRBD2. Germline CDR1 MGHDK, CDR2 SYGVNS. The CDR3 is 16 amino acids. Trimming took 1 base from V and 5 from J; bases not matched to a gene: 5.

This clonotype was seen a handful of times. In DNA form, the CDR3 reads TGTGCCAGCAGTTGGACAGATCGGAACGGGGAGCTGTTTTTT. Amino acid sequence: CASSWTDRNGELFF. The V call is TRBV6-1, the J call TRBJ2-2; D is perhaps TRBD1 (6 bases). V lost 5 bases, J lost 7 bases, and 14 bases lay in between. In germline, CDR1 is MNHNS, CDR2 SASEGT. The CDR3 has 14 residues.

The J gene is TRBJ1-6, the V gene TRBV7-9; 11 bases match TRBD1. J lost 10 bases, V lost 4 bases, and 9 bases had no gene match. Germline V CDR1 and CDR2: SEHNR, FQNEAQ (reference sequence). The CDR3 length is 16 residues. The CDR3 bases are TGTGCCAGCAGCTCTAGGGGACAGGGGGTAGTCTCACCCCTCCACTTT. This encodes CASSSRGQGVVSPLHF.

J is TRBJ2-5 and V is TRBV15, with no clear D. The CDR3 is made up of 12 amino acids. Trimming removed 5 bases from V and 5 bases from J, with 9 bases in between. CDR1 is LNHNV and CDR2 is YYDKDF in the germline V gene (reference sequence). In DNA, the CDR3 is TGTGCCACCAGCGCAGGCGGCGAGACCCAGTACTTC. Translated: CATSAGGETQYF.

The chain is built from TRBV5-1 and TRBJ1-1, with a possible D match to TRBD1 (6 bases). CDR1 is SGHRS and CDR2 is YFSETQ in the germline V gene. The ends were cut back, 0 bases at V and 2 bases at J, with 11 bases in the middle. This CDR3 comprises 15 residues. The CDR3 loop is CASSLGQGYNTEAFF. CDR3 DNA: TGCGCCAGCAGCTTGGGGCAGGGGTACAACACTGAAGCTTTCTTT. The variable domain in full, completed from reference TRBV5-1 and TRBJ1-1, reads KAGVTQTPRYLIKTRGQQVTLSCSPISGHRSVSWYQQTPGQGLQFLFEYFSETQRNKGNFPGRFSGRQFSNSRSEMNVSTLELGDSALYLCASSLGQGYNTEAFFGQGTRLTVV.

The chain recombines TRBV5-1 with TRBJ2-5, with 8 bases matching TRBD2. CDR3 length: 14 residues. V was clipped by 4 bases and J by 3 bases; unmatched bases: 5. Germline assignment: CDR1 SGHRS and CDR2 YFSETQ. CDR3 residues: CASSAGGGKETQYF. DNA of the CDR3: TGCGCCAGCAGCGCCGGCGGGGGGAAAGAGACCCAGTACTTC.

The V gene is TRBV9, the J gene TRBJ2-2; 11 bases match TRBD1. Germline CDR1 SGDLS, CDR2 YYNGEE. The CDR3 runs to 17 residues. The ends lost 4 bases at V and 2 bases at J; junction bases unmatched: 7. CDR3 in amino acids: CASSRPGTGGNTGELFF. The CDR3 DNA reads TGTGCCAGCAGCAGACCCGGGACAGGGGGTAACACCGGGGAGCTGTTTTTT.

The chain uses TRBV10-3 and TRBJ2-1, with 11 bases identical to TRBD2. The germline V gene encodes CDR1 ENHRY and CDR2 SYGVKD. The CDR3 totals 13 residues. J lost 7 bases, V lost 9 bases, and 5 bases had no gene match. The CDR3: CAMSTSGSNEQFF. CDR3 nucleotide sequence: TGTGCCATGAGTACTAGCGGGAGTAATGAGCAGTTCTTC.

The rearrangement joins TRBV29-1 to TRBJ1-1; tentative D call: TRBD1 (6 bases). CDR1 and CDR2 (germline): SQVTM, ANQGSEA. The V end was cut by 7 bases, the J end by 1 base, with 16 bases between. This CDR3 is 14 amino acids long. The CDR3 DNA is TGCAGCGCCTCGGCGCCAGGGGCGAACACTGAAGCTTTCTTT. Translation gives CSASAPGANTEAFF.

This clonotype appeared a few times. J is TRBJ1-2 and V is TRBV30, with TRBD1 as a possible D gene (5 bases). Germline CDR1 reads GTSNPN; CDR2 reads SVGIG (reference sequence). With 3 bases removed from V and 4 bases from J, the gap between germline ends came to 9 bases. The CDR3 length is 12 residues. DNA of the CDR3: TGTGCCTGGAGCACAGGAGCCTATGGCTACACCTTC. Its protein is CAWSTGAYGYTF.

This clonotype has only a few counts. The chain combines TRBV25-1 with TRBJ2-7; possibly TRBD1 for D (6 bases). The CDR3 has 13 residues. Germline lookup yields CDR1 MGHDK and CDR2 SYGVNS. The V gene lost 4 bases and the J gene lost 6 bases, with 13 bases spanning the gap. The CDR3 is CASSVTGSGEQYF. The CDR3 nucleotides read TGTGCCAGCAGTGTTACAGGGAGTGGCGAGCAGTACTTC.

The chain is built from TRBV4-3 and TRBJ1-4; 11 bases are a match to TRBD1. The germline V gene has CDR1 LGHNA and CDR2 YSLEER. This CDR3 has 15 amino acids. Unmatched junction bases numbered 5, after V lost 3 bases and J lost 8 bases. The CDR3 coding sequence is TGCGCCAGCAGCCAGCTGGGACAGGGGGGCGAAAAACTGTTTTTT. Amino acids: CASSQLGQGGEKLFF.

A few counts support this clonotype. V and J are TRBV20-1 and TRBJ2-3; the D gene could be TRBD1 or TRBD2 (5 bases each). Deletions cut 0 bases from V and 3 bases from J, with 16 bases between. This CDR3 region has 16 residues. CDR1 and CDR2 from the germline V gene are DFQATT and SNEGSKA (reference sequence). The CDR3 bases are TGCAGTGCTAGAGATATAGGGGCTAGCCAAACAGATACGCAGTATTTT. It specifies CSARDIGASQTDTQYF.

This clonotype showed up just a few times. V and J are TRBV7-9 and TRBJ2-1; the D gene is possibly TRBD2 (7 bases). CDR1 is SEHNR, CDR2 FQNEAQ, per germline (reference sequence). This CDR3 has 18 amino acids. Trimming left V 4 bases short and J 5 bases short, with 24 bases between. Written as DNA, the CDR3 is TGTGCCAGCAGCTCTCTTGGGGCGGGGGCCCATTTTGACAATGAGCAGTTCTTC. It codes for CASSSLGAGAHFDNEQFF.

Remarks on this clonotype: This may be a read error: a much more frequent sequence differs by one nucleotide. The chain recombines TRBV29-1 with TRBJ1-5; 7 bases are a match to TRBD1. The germline gives CDR1 SQVTM, CDR2 ANQGSEA. This CDR3 comprises 15 residues. CDR3 sequence reads: CSAGDSIHSTQPQHF. The CDR3 nucleotides read TGCAGCGCGGGGGACAGCATACATAGCACTCAGCCCCAGCATTTT.

In this sample, this clonotype turned up a few times. This chain connects TRBV6-1 to TRBJ1-1; weak D call: TRBD1 (5 bases). The CDR3 has 16 residues. Trimming took off 4 bases at V and 2 bases at J, with 17 bases between the two ends. From germline, CDR1 is MNHNS and CDR2 SASEGT. The CDR3 sequence is CASSAGPGQVNTEAFF. The CDR3 nucleotides read TGTGCCAGCAGTGCAGGGCCCGGGCAGGTTAACACTGAAGCTTTCTTT.